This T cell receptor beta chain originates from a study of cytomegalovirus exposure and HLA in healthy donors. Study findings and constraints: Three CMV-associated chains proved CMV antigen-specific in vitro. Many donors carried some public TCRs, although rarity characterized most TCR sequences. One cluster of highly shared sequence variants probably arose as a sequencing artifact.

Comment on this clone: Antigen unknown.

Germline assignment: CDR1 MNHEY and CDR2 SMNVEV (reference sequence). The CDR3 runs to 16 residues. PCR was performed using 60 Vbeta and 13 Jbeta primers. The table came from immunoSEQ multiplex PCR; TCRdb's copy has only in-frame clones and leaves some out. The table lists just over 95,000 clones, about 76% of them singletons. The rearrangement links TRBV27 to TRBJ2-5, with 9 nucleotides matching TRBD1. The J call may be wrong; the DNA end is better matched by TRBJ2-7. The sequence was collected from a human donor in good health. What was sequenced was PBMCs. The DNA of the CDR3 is TGTGCCAGCAGGGAGGTCCGGACAGGGGAATCCTACGAGCAGTACTTC. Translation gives CASREVRTGESYEQYF.